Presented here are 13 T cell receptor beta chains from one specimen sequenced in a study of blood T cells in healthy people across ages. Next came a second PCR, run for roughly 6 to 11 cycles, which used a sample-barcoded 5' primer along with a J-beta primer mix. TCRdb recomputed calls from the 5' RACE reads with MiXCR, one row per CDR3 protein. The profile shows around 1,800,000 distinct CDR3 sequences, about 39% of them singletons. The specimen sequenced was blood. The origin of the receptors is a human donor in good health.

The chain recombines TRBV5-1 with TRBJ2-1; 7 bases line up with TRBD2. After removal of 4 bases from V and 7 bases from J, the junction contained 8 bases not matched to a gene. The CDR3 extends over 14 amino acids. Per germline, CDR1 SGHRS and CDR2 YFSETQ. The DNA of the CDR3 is TGCGCCAGCAGCCCGAGACTAGCAGGGAATGAGCAGTTCTTC. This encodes CASSPRLAGNEQFF.

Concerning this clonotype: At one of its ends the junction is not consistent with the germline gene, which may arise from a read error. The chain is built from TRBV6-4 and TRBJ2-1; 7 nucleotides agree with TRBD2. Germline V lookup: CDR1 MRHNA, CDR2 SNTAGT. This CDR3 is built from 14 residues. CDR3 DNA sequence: TGTGCCAGCAATCCGTCCGGGGGGTACAATGAGCAGGTCTTC. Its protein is CASNPSGGYNEQVF.

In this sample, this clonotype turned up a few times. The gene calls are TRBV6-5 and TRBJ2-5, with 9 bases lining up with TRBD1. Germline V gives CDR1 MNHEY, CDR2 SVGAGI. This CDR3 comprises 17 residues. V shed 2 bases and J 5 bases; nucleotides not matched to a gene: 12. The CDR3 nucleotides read TGTGCCAGCAGTTACCCGCGAACAGGGGGCTGGGGGGAGACCCAGTACTTC. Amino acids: CASSYPRTGGWGETQYF.

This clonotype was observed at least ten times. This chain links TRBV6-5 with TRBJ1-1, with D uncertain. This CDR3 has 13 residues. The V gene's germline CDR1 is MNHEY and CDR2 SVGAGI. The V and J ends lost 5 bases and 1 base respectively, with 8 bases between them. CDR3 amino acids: CASSTRENTEAFF. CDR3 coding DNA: TGTGCCAGCAGTACGAGGGAGAACACTGAAGCTTTCTTT.

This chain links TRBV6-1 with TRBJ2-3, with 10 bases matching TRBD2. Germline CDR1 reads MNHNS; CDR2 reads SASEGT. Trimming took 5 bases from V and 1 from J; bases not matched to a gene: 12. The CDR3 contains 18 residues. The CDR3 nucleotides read TGTGCCAGCAGTCGTCGCCCTAGCGGGGGCGATGGCACAGATACGCAGTATTTT. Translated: CASSRRPSGGDGTDTQYF.

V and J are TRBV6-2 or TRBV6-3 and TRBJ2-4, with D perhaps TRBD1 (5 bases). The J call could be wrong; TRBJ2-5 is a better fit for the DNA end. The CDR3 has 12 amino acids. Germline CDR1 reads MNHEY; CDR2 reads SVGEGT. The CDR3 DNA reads TGTGCCACGACGGACACCCAAGAGACCCAGTACTTC. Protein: CATTDTQETQYF.

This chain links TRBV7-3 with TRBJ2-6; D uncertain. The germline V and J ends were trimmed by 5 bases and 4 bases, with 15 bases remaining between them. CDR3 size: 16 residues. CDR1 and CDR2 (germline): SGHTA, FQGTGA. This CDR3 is CASSLLPYTGANVLTF. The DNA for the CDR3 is TGTGCCAGCAGCCTCCTCCCCTATACCGGGGCCAACGTCCTGACTTTC.

The CDR3 reads CASSLNGPSAYEQYF. The CDR3 DNA reads TGTGCCAGCAGTTTGAACGGACCGAGCGCCTACGAGCAGTACTTC. The chain links TRBV12-3 or TRBV12-4 to TRBJ2-7; D call uncertain. V dropped 3 bases and J dropped 2 bases, with 14 bases sitting between them. The CDR3 has 15 residues.

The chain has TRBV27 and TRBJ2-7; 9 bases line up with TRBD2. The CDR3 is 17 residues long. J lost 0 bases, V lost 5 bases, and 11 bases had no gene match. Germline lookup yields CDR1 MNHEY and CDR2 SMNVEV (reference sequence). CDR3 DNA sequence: TGTGCCAGCAGTGCGCCCTCTCATAGCGGGAGCTCCTACGAGCAGTACTTC. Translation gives CASSAPSHSGSSYEQYF.

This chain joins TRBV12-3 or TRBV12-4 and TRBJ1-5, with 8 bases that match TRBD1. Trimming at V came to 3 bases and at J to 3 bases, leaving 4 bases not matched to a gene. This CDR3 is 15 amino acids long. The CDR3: CASSFHRGDNQPQHF. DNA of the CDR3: TGTGCCAGCAGTTTCCACAGGGGGGACAATCAGCCCCAGCATTTT.

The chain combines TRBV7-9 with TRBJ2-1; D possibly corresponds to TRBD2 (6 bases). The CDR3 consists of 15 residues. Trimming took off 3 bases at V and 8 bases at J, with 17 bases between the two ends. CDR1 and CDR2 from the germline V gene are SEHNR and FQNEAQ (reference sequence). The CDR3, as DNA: TGTGCCAGCAGCTTCTCGACCGGGAGCCTCTATGAGCAGTTCTTC. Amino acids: CASSFSTGSLYEQFF.

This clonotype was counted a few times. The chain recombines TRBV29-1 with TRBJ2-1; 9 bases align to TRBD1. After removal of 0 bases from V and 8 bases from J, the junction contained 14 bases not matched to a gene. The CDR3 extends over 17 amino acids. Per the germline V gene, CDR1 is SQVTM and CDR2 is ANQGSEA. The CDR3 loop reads CSVEEWAGTGLKDEQFF. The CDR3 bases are TGCAGCGTTGAAGAATGGGCGGGGACAGGGCTTAAAGATGAGCAGTTCTTC.

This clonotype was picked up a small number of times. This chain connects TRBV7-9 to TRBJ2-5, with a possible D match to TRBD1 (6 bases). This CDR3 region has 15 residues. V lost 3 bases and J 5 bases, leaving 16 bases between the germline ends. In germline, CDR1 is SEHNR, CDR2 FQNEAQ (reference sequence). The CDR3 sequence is CASSFGTLLGETQYF. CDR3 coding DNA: TGTGCCAGCAGCTTCGGGACATTGTTAGGGGAGACCCAGTACTTC. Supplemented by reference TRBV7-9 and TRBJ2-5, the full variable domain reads DTGVSQNPRHKITKRGQNVTFRCDPISEHNRLYWYRQTLGQGPEFLTYFQNEAQLEKSRLLSDRFSAERPKGSFSTLEIQRTEQGDSAMYLCASSFGTLLGETQYFGPGTRLLVL.